One and the same sample provided the 32 T cell receptor beta chains below, sequenced in a study of identical twins. One entry per CDR3 protein results from TCRdb running MiXCR on the 5' RACE reads. Here the sample spans about 530,000 distinct CDR3 sequences, 20% to 25% being singletons. These data also featured in a second study, about yellow fever vaccine responses in identical twins.

The sample comprised CD4+ T cells sorted from blood. These receptors originate from a woman aged 18 to 35 in good health.

The sample holds a few counts of this clonotype. CDR3 bases: TGCAGCGAGGTCGGGTGCAACGCGACAGGGGTCAGAGAGACCCAGTACTTC. Translating gives CSEVGCNATGVRETQYF. The chain links TRBV29-1 to TRBJ2-5; 8 nucleotides line up with TRBD1. This CDR3 contains 17 residues. Per the germline V gene, CDR1 is SQVTM and CDR2 is ANQGSEA. The ends lost 7 bases at V and 4 bases at J; junction bases unmatched: 20.

V gene TRBV4-1 combines with J gene TRBJ2-1; tentatively, D is TRBD1 (7 bases). Germline CDR1 MGHRA, CDR2 YSYEKL. This CDR3 region has 14 residues. The germline V and J ends were trimmed by 4 bases and 6 bases, with 13 bases remaining between them. CDR3 sequence (DNA): TGCGCCAGCAGCCCTCAGGGGGGAGGCAATGAGCAGTTCTTC. This sequence encodes CASSPQGGGNEQFF.

This clonotype has a count of ten or more. The chain combines TRBV5-7 with TRBJ2-3, with D unclear. TRBV5-7 belongs to the ORF category, with a function that is uncertain. The germline V and J ends were trimmed by 0 bases and 6 bases, with 8 bases remaining between them. CDR3 size: 13 residues. The CDR3 coding sequence is TGTGCCAGCAGCTTGGCCCCAACGGATACGCAGTATTTT. As protein: CASSLAPTDTQYF.

The gene calls are TRBV15 and TRBJ2-2, with TRBD2 matching over 9 bases. Trimming took 1 base from V and 4 from J; bases not matched to a gene: 13. The length of the CDR3 is 19 residues. CDR1 and CDR2 (germline): LNHNV, YYDKDF (reference sequence). CDR3 nucleotide sequence: TGTGCCACCAGCAGAGTGATCCCTAGCGGGATCTTCGGCACCGGGGAGCTGTTTTTT. Protein: CATSRVIPSGIFGTGELFF.

The chain joins TRBV7-9 to TRBJ2-1; 10 bases map to TRBD2. This CDR3 has 17 amino acids. From germline, CDR1 is SEHNR and CDR2 FQNEAQ (reference sequence). The V segment lost 2 bases and the J segment 0 bases; nucleotides outside the gene matches: 4. The DNA for the CDR3 is TGTGCCAGCAGCTTACTAGCGGGAGTCAGCTCCTACAATGAGCAGTTCTTC. As protein: CASSLLAGVSSYNEQFF.

This clonotype turned up a few times. The chain has TRBV7-9 and TRBJ2-3, with 7 bases aligning to TRBD2. The V gene's germline CDR1 is SEHNR and CDR2 FQNEAQ (reference sequence). The V segment lost 6 bases and the J segment 2 bases; nucleotides outside the gene matches: 11. The CDR3 extends over 16 amino acids. CDR3 sequence (DNA): TGTGCCAGCAGTAATACCGGGACTACTCACACAGATACGCAGTATTTT. This encodes CASSNTGTTHTDTQYF.

The chain employs TRBV7-9 and TRBJ1-1, with D perhaps TRBD1 (5 bases). The germline V gene encodes CDR1 SEHNR and CDR2 FQNEAQ (reference sequence). This CDR3 is built from 14 residues. With 1 base removed from V and 5 bases from J, the gap between germline ends came to 11 bases. The CDR3 coding sequence is TGTGCCAGCAGCTTAGTAGGCAGGGATACTGAAGCTTTCTTT. Encoded protein: CASSLVGRDTEAFF.

The chain is built from TRBV6-1 and TRBJ1-2; D uncertain. The germline V and J ends were trimmed by 6 bases and 2 bases, with 16 bases remaining between them. This CDR3 region has 15 residues. Per the germline V gene, CDR1 is MNHNS and CDR2 is SASEGT. The CDR3 spells CASRPPQGLNYGYTF. The CDR3, as DNA: TGTGCCAGCAGGCCCCCCCAAGGGTTGAACTATGGCTACACCTTC.

CDR3 sequence (DNA): TGCAGTGCTATCTCCCCCCTGGGGTGGGAAACCAAAAACATTCAGTACTTC. Translation: CSAISPLGWETKNIQYF. The chain employs TRBV20-1 and TRBJ2-4; D unclear. The V gene lost 4 bases and the J gene lost 2 bases, with 21 bases spanning the gap. Germline CDR1 reads DFQATT; CDR2 reads SNEGSKA (reference sequence). The CDR3 runs 17 residues.

This clonotype was recorded a few times. The chain employs TRBV7-8 and TRBJ1-1; D gene uncertain. There are 12 residues in the CDR3. V shed 9 bases and J shed 5 bases, with 13 bases lying between them. Germline loops: CDR1 SGHVS, CDR2 FQNEAQ. The CDR3: CASMVVRTEAFF. CDR3 DNA sequence: TGTGCCAGTATGGTGGTCAGGACTGAAGCTTTCTTT.

This clonotype turned up a few times. The chain carries TRBV6-5 and TRBJ1-6; TRBD1 matches at 9 bases. The CDR3 has 16 amino acids. Germline CDR1 and CDR2: MNHEY and SVGAGI. Germline trimming cut 3 bases from V and 8 bases from J; bases unmatched to any gene: 8. Written as DNA, the CDR3 is TGTGCCAGCAGTTATTACACGGGACAGGGCTATTCACCCCTCCACTTT. Residues: CASSYYTGQGYSPLHF.

This clonotype has more than one count but fewer than ten. This rearrangement joins TRBV11-2 to TRBJ2-7, with 10 bases identical to TRBD2. J lost 7 bases, V lost 5 bases, and 8 bases had no gene match. This CDR3 is built from 14 residues. Per germline, CDR1 SGHAT and CDR2 FQNNGV. The DNA for the CDR3 is TGTGCCAGCAGCCCCCGGACTAGCGGTGGGGAGCAGTACTTC. This encodes CASSPRTSGGEQYF.

This clonotype has more than one count but fewer than ten. The J gene is TRBJ2-5, the V gene TRBV7-2; 15 positions match TRBD2. With 0 bases clipped from V and 1 base from J, the junction kept 3 bases outside the gene matches. CDR3 length: 18 amino acids. The germline gives CDR1 SGHTA, CDR2 FQGNSA. The CDR3 region has the DNA TGTGCCAGCAGCTTAGCCGCGGGACTAGCGGGGGGCCAAGAGACCCAGTACTTC. Protein: CASSLAAGLAGGQETQYF.

This clonotype has just a few counts. The chain has TRBV9 and TRBJ2-2; TRBD2 might be the D (6 bases). Germline V gene data show CDR1 as SGDLS and CDR2 as YYNGEE. The germline V and J ends were trimmed by 0 bases and 9 bases, with 12 bases remaining between them. The CDR3 sequence is 14 residues long. CDR3 bases: TGTGCCAGCAGCGTAGAAGTCAGCGGGTGGGAGCTGTTTTTT. Its protein product is CASSVEVSGWELFF.

This clonotype was seen a few times. The chain carries TRBV6-6 and TRBJ1-1; a weak D match, TRBD1 (6 bases). The V gene's germline CDR1 is MNHNY and CDR2 SVGAGI (reference sequence). The V end lost 7 bases, the J end lost 5 bases, and 8 bases lay between the germline ends. The CDR3 loop spans 11 amino acids. The CDR3 bases are TGTGCCAGCACCACAGGGACTGAAGCTTTCTTT. This sequence encodes CASTTGTEAFF.

This clonotype appeared many times. The rearrangement joins TRBV4-2 to TRBJ2-2; 8 nucleotides agree with TRBD2. Trimming cost V 4 bases and J 1 base; bases outside gene matches: 5. CDR1 LGHNA and CDR2 YNFKEQ come from the germline V gene. The CDR3 runs 16 residues. CDR3 coding DNA: TGTGCCAGCAGCCTGCTCACTAGCGGGAACACCGGGGAGCTGTTTTTT. It encodes CASSLLTSGNTGELFF.

This clonotype has more than one count but fewer than ten. CDR3 bases: TGTGCCAGCAGTTTAGATGGCTTGAACGAGCAGTACGTC. Translation gives CASSLDGLNEQYV. J is TRBJ2-7 and V is TRBV12-3 or TRBV12-4, with D unresolved. Trimming shortened V by 1 base and J by 5 bases, and 9 bases separated the two germline ends. The CDR3 extends over 13 amino acids.

The chain employs TRBV15 and TRBJ2-5; 8 bases fit TRBD2. The V gene end was trimmed by 6 bases and the J gene end by 4 bases; junction bases not matched to a gene: 4. The CDR3 is made up of 13 amino acids. The germline gives CDR1 LNHNV, CDR2 YYDKDF (reference sequence). CDR3 protein: CATRRGEIETQYF. The CDR3 nucleotides read TGTGCCACCAGGCGGGGGGAAATAGAGACCCAGTACTTC.

This clonotype was seen more than once but under ten times. This chain connects TRBV12-3 or TRBV12-4 to TRBJ2-5, with D perhaps assigned TRBD1 or TRBD2 (5 bases each). The germline V and J ends were trimmed by 5 bases and 10 bases, with 17 bases remaining between them. This CDR3 spans 13 amino acids. The CDR3 DNA follows: TGTGCCAGCAGTCCGACACTACCTGGGGGCCAGTACTTC. Its translation: CASSPTLPGGQYF.

This clonotype has a count of ten or more. The rearrangement uses TRBV6-6 and TRBJ2-3; D is uncertain. The CDR3 contains 12 residues. Trimming removed 9 bases at V and 1 base at J, with 8 bases between. Germline V CDR1 and CDR2: MNHNY, SVGAGI (reference sequence). CDR3: CASSHGTDTQYF. CDR3 DNA: TGTGCCAGTTCCCATGGCACAGATACGCAGTATTTT.

J is TRBJ1-2 and V is TRBV20-1; TRBD1 matches at 10 bases. Germline V lookup: CDR1 DFQATT, CDR2 SNEGSKA (reference sequence). The V segment lost 4 bases and the J segment 8 bases; nucleotides outside the gene matches: 4. The CDR3 runs 12 residues. The CDR3 reads CSAIRDRGGYTF. The CDR3 coding sequence is TGCAGTGCTATCCGGGACAGGGGAGGCTACACCTTC.

This clonotype was detected a few times. V is TRBV11-2 and J is TRBJ2-7; D is uncertain. Looked up from germline, CDR1 is SGHAT and CDR2 is FQNNGV. The CDR3 is made up of 14 amino acids. V gave up 0 bases and J gave up 0 bases, with 6 bases separating them. In DNA, the CDR3 is TGTGCCAGCAGCTTAGATTTGGCCTCCTACGAGCAGTACGTC. This codes for CASSLDLASYEQYV.

This clonotype was counted between two and nine times. The chain is built from TRBV12-3 or TRBV12-4 and TRBJ1-4, with D perhaps matching TRBD1 (6 bases). The CDR3 runs to 14 residues. Trimming stripped 5 bases from V and 8 bases from J, with 15 bases between. In DNA form, the CDR3 reads TGTGCCAGCAGTCTGCAGGGGTTAGTGGAAAAACTGTTTTTT. This sequence encodes CASSLQGLVEKLFF.

The J gene is TRBJ2-2, the V gene TRBV7-3; the D gene is possibly TRBD1 (5 bases). The CDR3 spans 16 residues. V was shortened by 0 bases and J by 4 bases, with 12 bases between the two germline ends. Germline CDR1 and CDR2: SGHTA and FQGTGA. The CDR3 region has the DNA TGTGCCAGCAGCTTAACGTTCGGCAGGGTCACCGGGGAGCTGTTTTTT. Protein: CASSLTFGRVTGELFF.

A few counts support this clonotype. In nucleotides, the CDR3 is TGTGCCATCAGTCCCCGACTAGCGGGAGGACCCACTCGTCACTCCTACGAGCAGTACTTC. It specifies CAISPRLAGGPTRHSYEQYF. The rearrangement joins TRBV10-3 to TRBJ2-7; 13 bases align to TRBD2. The length of the CDR3 is 20 residues. Germline CDR1 reads ENHRY; CDR2 reads SYGVKD. V trimming: 5 bases; J trimming: 0 bases; junction bases outside the gene matches: 16.

This clonotype has only a few counts. The genes are TRBV3-1 and TRBJ1-6; D call uncertain. The CDR3 contains 12 residues. Germline V gene data show CDR1 as LGHDT and CDR2 as YNNKEL (reference sequence). The V end was cut by 6 bases, the J end by 8 bases, with 8 bases between. The CDR3 spells CASRGIDSPLHF. The DNA of the CDR3 is TGTGCCAGCAGGGGTATAGATTCACCCCTCCACTTT.

This clonotype was seen a handful of times. The V and J genes are TRBV12-3 or TRBV12-4 and TRBJ2-1; a possible D gene is TRBD1 (5 bases). Trimming stripped 3 bases from V and 2 bases from J, with 8 bases between. The CDR3 contains 14 residues. CDR3 in amino acids: CASSFDSTYNEQFF. CDR3 nucleotide sequence: TGTGCCAGCAGTTTCGACAGTACCTACAATGAGCAGTTCTTC.

This clonotype was recorded a few times. V usage is TRBV20-1 and J usage is TRBJ2-7; weak D call: TRBD2 (5 bases). CDR1 and CDR2 (germline): DFQATT, SNEGSKA (reference sequence). The V and J ends lost 5 bases and 1 base respectively, with 21 bases between them. CDR3 length: 16 residues. The CDR3 region has the DNA TGCAGTGCTGTGGGCGCCTTTAGCGCCTCATCCTACGAGCAGTACTTC. Residues: CSAVGAFSASSYEQYF.

V usage is TRBV2 and J usage is TRBJ2-2; D may be TRBD1 (5 bases). V lost 2 bases, J lost 2 bases, and 9 bases lay in between. CDR1 and CDR2 (germline): SNHLY, FYNNEI. This CDR3 is built from 15 residues. The CDR3 DNA sequence: TGTGCCAGCAGTGAATATACAGGAAACACCGGGGAGCTGTTTTTT. As protein: CASSEYTGNTGELFF.

This chain joins TRBV12-3 or TRBV12-4 and TRBJ2-1; TRBD1 or TRBD2 may be the D gene (6 bases each). Trimming took off 5 bases at V and 8 bases at J, with 13 bases between the two ends. This CDR3 comprises 13 residues. The CDR3 loop is CASSPNRDYEQFF. In nucleotides, the CDR3 is TGTGCCAGCAGTCCTAACAGGGACTATGAGCAGTTCTTC.

In its sample, this clonotype was seen a few times. V is TRBV9 and J is TRBJ1-5; TRBD1 matches 10 bases. This CDR3 is 14 amino acids long. The J segment lost 7 bases and the V segment lost 4 bases, leaving 5 bases of the junction unmatched. CDR1 is SGDLS and CDR2 is YYNGEE in the germline V gene. The DNA of the CDR3 is TGTGCCAGCAGCTCGGGACAGGGGCTGCAGCCCCAGCATTTT. Translated, it gives CASSSGQGLQPQHF.

V is TRBV12-3 or TRBV12-4 and J is TRBJ1-2, with D unclear. The CDR3 is made up of 15 amino acids. Trimming removed 4 bases at V and 8 bases at J, with 20 bases between. The CDR3 DNA reads TGTGCCAGCAGTTCCACCGGCAGGTTGGTGAACGGCTACACCTTC. Translated: CASSSTGRLVNGYTF.